This T cell receptor (beta chain) was identified during a study of radiation and T cells in renal cell carcinoma. On the study more broadly: Nephrectomy followed 15 Gy stereotactic body radiation by 4 weeks. Points from the study as a whole: No pretreatment tumor biopsies were available for baseline clonotypes.

The sample's time point: baseline pretreatment blood. The treatment is: 15 Gy SBRT to primary tumor, nephrectomy 4 weeks later. Blood was sampled at baseline, 2 weeks and 4 weeks after SBRT. Trimming shortened V by 2 bases and J by 0 bases, and 6 bases separated the two germline ends. Germline lookup yields CDR1 KGHSH and CDR2 LQKENI. CDR3 length: 14 amino acids. This clone appeared a few times. The antigen remains undetermined. TCRdb's table, derived via immunoSEQ multiplex PCR, lists solely in-frame clones and lacks some. The table has about 50,000 clones, 83% seen once. Sequenced here: blood, sampled from a patient whose treatment included radiotherapy and nephrectomy. This rearrangement joins TRBV18 to TRBJ2-3; D ambiguous. This receptor was obtained from a woman in her 70s with renal cell carcinoma. CDR3 amino acids: CASSPLGSTDTQYF. CDR3 sequence (DNA): TGTGCCAGCTCACCATTGGGGAGCACAGATACGCAGTATTTT.